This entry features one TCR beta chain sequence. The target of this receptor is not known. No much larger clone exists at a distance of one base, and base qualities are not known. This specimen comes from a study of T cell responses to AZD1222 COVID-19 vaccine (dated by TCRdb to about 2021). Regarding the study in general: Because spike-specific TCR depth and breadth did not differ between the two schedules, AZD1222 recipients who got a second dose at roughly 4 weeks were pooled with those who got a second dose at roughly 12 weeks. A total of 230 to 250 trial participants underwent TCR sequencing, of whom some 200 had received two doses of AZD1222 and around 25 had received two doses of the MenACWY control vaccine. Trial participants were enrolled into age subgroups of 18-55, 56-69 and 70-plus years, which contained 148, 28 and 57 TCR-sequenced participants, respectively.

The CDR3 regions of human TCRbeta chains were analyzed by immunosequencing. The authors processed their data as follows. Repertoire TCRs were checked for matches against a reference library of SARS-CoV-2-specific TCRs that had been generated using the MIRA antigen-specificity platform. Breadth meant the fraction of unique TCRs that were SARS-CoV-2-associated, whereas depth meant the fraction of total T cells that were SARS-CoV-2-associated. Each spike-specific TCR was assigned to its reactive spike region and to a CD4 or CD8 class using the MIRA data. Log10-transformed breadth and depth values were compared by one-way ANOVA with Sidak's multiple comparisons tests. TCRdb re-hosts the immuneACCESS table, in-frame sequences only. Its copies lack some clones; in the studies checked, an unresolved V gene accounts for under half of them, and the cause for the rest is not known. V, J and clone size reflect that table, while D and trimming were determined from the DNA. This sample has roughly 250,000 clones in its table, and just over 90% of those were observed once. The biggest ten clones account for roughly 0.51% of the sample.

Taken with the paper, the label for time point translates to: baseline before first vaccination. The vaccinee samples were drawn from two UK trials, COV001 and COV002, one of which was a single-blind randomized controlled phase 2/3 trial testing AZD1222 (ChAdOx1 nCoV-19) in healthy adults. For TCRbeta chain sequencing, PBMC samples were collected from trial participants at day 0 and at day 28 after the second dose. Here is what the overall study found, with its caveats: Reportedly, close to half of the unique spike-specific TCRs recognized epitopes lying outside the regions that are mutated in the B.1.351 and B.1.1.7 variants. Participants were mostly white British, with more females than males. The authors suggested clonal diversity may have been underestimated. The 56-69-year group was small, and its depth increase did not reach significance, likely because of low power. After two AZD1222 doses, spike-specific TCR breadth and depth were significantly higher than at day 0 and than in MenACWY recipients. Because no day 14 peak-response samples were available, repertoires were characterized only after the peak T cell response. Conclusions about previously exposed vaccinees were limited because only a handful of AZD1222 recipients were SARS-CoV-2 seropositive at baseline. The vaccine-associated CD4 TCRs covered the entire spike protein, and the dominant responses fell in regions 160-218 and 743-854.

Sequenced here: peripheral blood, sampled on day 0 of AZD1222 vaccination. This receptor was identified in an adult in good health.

For the CDR3, the sequence is CATSRDLNNEQFF. The DNA sequence reads TGTGCCACCAGCAGAGACCTGAACAATGAGCAGTTCTTC. The rearrangement combines TRBV15 with TRBJ2-1, with the D segment identity uncertain. V loses 0 bases of germline sequence and J loses 5 bases, and the interval between the two ends is 5 bases. Taken from cysteine to phenylalanine, the CDR3 has 13 residues. Kept here is only the CDR3 DNA, which spans 39 bases and is read in frame from base 1. The germline V gene (reference sequence) provides CDR1 LNHNV and CDR2 YYDKDF. Here the CDR3 is joined to the reference TRBV15 and TRBJ2-1 genes, and the full variable domain is: DAMVIQNPRYQVTQFGKPVTLSCSQTLNHNVMYWYQQKSSQAPKLLFHYYDKDFNNEADTPDNFQSRRPNTSFCFLDIRSPGLGDTAMYLCATSRDLNNEQFFGPGTRLTVL.